The T cell receptor (beta chain) described here comes from a study of cytomegalovirus exposure and HLA in healthy donors. Study-level information: A previous analysis identified 100 million to 120 million unique TCR beta sequences derived from some 170 million T cells.

The CDR3 is 15 residues long. Germline lookup yields CDR1 PRHDT and CDR2 FYEKMQ (reference sequence). V shed 5 bases, J shed 2 bases, and the junction held 6 bases outside the gene matches. The PCR ran on 60 Vbeta and 13 Jbeta primers. Produced via immunoSEQ multiplex PCR; TCRdb's table is partial and in-frame only. The sample shows 65,000 to 90,000 clones, 79% of them seen only once. The chain is built from TRBV13 and TRBJ2-7; 10 positions agree with TRBD1. This sequence was found in a man aged 25-45 years in good health and CMV-seronegative. The sequenced sample consisted of PBMCs. The CDR3 nucleotides are TGTGCCAGCAGCGCCCCGGGACAGGGGACCTACGAGCAGTACTTC. Translated, it gives CASSAPGQGTYEQYF.